The 28 T cell receptor beta chains in this list originate from one sample, sequenced in a study of blood T cell repertoires in COVID-19 (dated by TCRdb to 2020 to 2022). Libraries were made using the immunoSEQ multiplex PCR assay. The table comes from immuneACCESS by way of TCRdb, which keeps in-frame sequences with V and J called. Part of the clones is missing from these tables; in studies checked, under half for an unresolved V gene and the rest for unknown reasons. This sample lists about 14,000 clones; over 70% were detected once. Of the sample, 28% falls within the top ten clones. Input material: peripheral blood. The origin of the receptors is a human donor in a cohort sampled during active COVID-19.

This rearrangement joins TRBV7-6 to TRBJ2-1, with 11 bases lining up with TRBD2. Trimming at V came to 5 bases and at J to 5 bases, leaving 5 bases not matched to a gene. Germline V CDR1 and CDR2: SGHVS, FNYEAQ. CDR3 length equals 15 residues. CDR3: CASSEGLAVNNEQFF. The CDR3 DNA is TGTGCCAGCAGCGAGGGACTAGCGGTTAACAATGAGCAGTTCTTC.

This clone is categorized as large (0.1 to 1%). The chain links TRBV28 to TRBJ2-5; weak D call: TRBD2 (5 bases). The CDR3 is 14 residues long. Germline V gives CDR1 MDHEN, CDR2 SYDVKM. V was pared by 9 bases and J by 5 bases, with 19 bases between. CDR3 residues: CASSPGREMETQYF. The DNA of the CDR3 is TGTGCCAGTTCGCCCGGTCGGGAAATGGAGACCCAGTACTTC.

The CDR3 nucleotides are TGTGCCACCCACGGTGGTAGCGGGAGAGGCGAGCAGTACTTC. This encodes CATHGGSGRGEQYF. The rearrangement joins TRBV2 to TRBJ2-7, with 9 bases identical to TRBD2. There are 14 residues in the CDR3. Germline trimming cut 10 bases from V and 6 bases from J; bases unmatched to any gene: 13. The germline V gene encodes CDR1 SNHLY and CDR2 FYNNEI.

This chain connects TRBV28 to TRBJ2-3, with D possibly being TRBD2 (6 bases). The CDR3 totals 15 residues. Trimming took off 6 bases at V and 1 base at J, with 14 bases between the two ends. Germline CDR1 is MDHEN and CDR2 is SYDVKM. CDR3 protein: CASSRAGGGTDTQYF. DNA for the CDR3: TGTGCCAGCAGCCGGGCCGGGGGAGGCACAGATACGCAGTATTTT.

This clone was observed once. The J gene is TRBJ2-3, the V gene TRBV29-1; 9 bases are shared with TRBD2. Germline trimming cut 4 bases from V and 4 bases from J; bases unmatched to any gene: 6. CDR1 is SQVTM, CDR2 ANQGSEA, per germline. The CDR3 length is 14 residues. The CDR3 here is CSVASAGGADTQYF. For the CDR3, the DNA is TGCAGCGTTGCTTCGGCGGGAGGGGCAGATACGCAGTATTTT.

A note on this clone: Germline and junction disagree at one end, which may indicate a read error. This chain connects TRBV19 to TRBJ2-7, with D perhaps matching TRBD2 (6 bases). Germline CDR1 reads LNHDA; CDR2 reads SQIVND (reference sequence). The length of the CDR3 is 14 residues. Here the CDR3 reads CASRKEEGSFEQYF. CDR3 DNA sequence: TGTGCCAGTAGAAAGGAGGAGGGTTCCTTCGAGCAGTACTTC.

The gene calls are TRBV20-1 and TRBJ2-3; 8 bases match TRBD2. V lost 2 bases and J lost 11; bases outside the gene matches: 3. CDR1 and CDR2 from the germline V gene are DFQATT and SNEGSKA (reference sequence). The CDR3 covers 11 residues. The CDR3 reads CSARWREEQYF. CDR3 in DNA: TGCAGTGCTAGATGGCGGGAGGAGCAGTATTTT.

This clone was counted a few times. The rearrangement uses TRBV4-3 and TRBJ2-1; D perhaps matches TRBD1 (5 bases). CDR1 and CDR2 from the germline V gene are LGHNA and YSLEER. This CDR3 is 15 amino acids long. The germline V and J ends were trimmed by 3 bases and 0 bases, with 9 bases remaining between them. The CDR3 DNA reads as TGCGCCAGCAGCCAGGACACCAGCTCCTACAATGAGCAGTTCTTC. Translation: CASSQDTSSYNEQFF.

The chain recombines TRBV18 with TRBJ2-2, with D possibly TRBD2 on 6 matching bases. The CDR3 consists of 15 residues. Looked up from germline, CDR1 is KGHSH and CDR2 is LQKENI. The V gene lost 3 bases and the J gene lost 0 bases, with 8 bases spanning the gap. Here the CDR3 DNA reads TGTGCCAGCTCACCCTTAGCGGCGAACACCGGGGAGCTGTTTTTT. It is translated as CASSPLAANTGELFF.

This chain joins TRBV27 and TRBJ1-1; D possibly corresponds to TRBD1 (5 bases). Germline V gene data show CDR1 as MNHEY and CDR2 as SMNVEV (reference sequence). V lost 7 bases, J lost 5 bases, and 17 bases lay in between. This CDR3 is built from 14 residues. The CDR3 loop reads CASTQTGAATEAFF. In nucleotides, the CDR3 is TGTGCCAGCACCCAGACTGGGGCGGCGACTGAAGCTTTCTTT.

This clone was detected once. J is TRBJ2-7 and V is TRBV5-5; the D gene is possibly TRBD1 (6 bases). The CDR3 contains 14 residues. The V gene lost 0 bases and the J gene lost 4 bases, with 11 bases spanning the gap. Germline V gene lookup returns CDR1 SGHKS and CDR2 YYEKEE (reference sequence). The CDR3 DNA reads TGTGCCAGCAGCTTGGGCGGACAGCTTTACGAGCAGTACTTC. Translated: CASSLGGQLYEQYF.

V is TRBV5-1 and J is TRBJ1-2; D not certain. Trimming left V 4 bases short and J 2 bases short, with 9 bases between. CDR1 is SGHRS and CDR2 is YFSETQ in the germline V gene. CDR3 length equals 13 residues. The CDR3 loop reads CASSSDGNYGYTF. The CDR3 DNA follows: TGCGCCAGCAGCAGCGACGGGAACTATGGCTACACCTTC.

The V call is TRBV7-6, the J call TRBJ2-2; 7 nucleotides line up with TRBD2. The CDR3 is made up of 16 amino acids. The ends lost 5 bases at V and 4 bases at J; junction bases unmatched: 10. The germline V gene has CDR1 SGHVS and CDR2 FNYEAQ. For the CDR3, the DNA is TGTGCCAGCAGCCCCCGGGTTAGCGGGTTCACCGGGGAGCTGTTTTTT. It is translated as CASSPRVSGFTGELFF.

The chain is built from TRBV18 and TRBJ1-1; unclear D gene. This CDR3 region has 11 residues. Germline V gene lookup returns CDR1 KGHSH and CDR2 LQKENI. Trimming stripped 10 bases from V and 4 bases from J, with 10 bases between. CDR3 nucleotides: TGTGCCAATTCACTACTCACTGAAGCTTTCTTT. Its protein product is CANSLLTEAFF.

This chain joins TRBV21-1 and TRBJ1-2; the table's D call, TRBD1, has no DNA check behind it. TRBV21-1 is noted as a pseudogene. This CDR3 contains 15 residues. This CDR3 reads CASSTRDRGLNGYTF. The CDR3 DNA is TGTGCCAGCAGCACCCGTGACAGGGGGCTTAATGGCTACACCTTC.

The chain recombines TRBV24-1 with TRBJ1-5; TRBD1 is a possible D gene (6 bases). Deletions cut 4 bases from V and 2 bases from J, with 8 bases between. Germline V gives CDR1 KGHDR, CDR2 SFDVKD. The CDR3 spans 14 residues. CDR3 region: CATSEAGGNQPQHF. CDR3 nucleotide sequence: TGTGCCACCAGTGAGGCAGGGGGCAATCAGCCCCAGCATTTT.

This chain connects TRBV27 to TRBJ1-1, with D possibly TRBD1 on 6 matching bases. The CDR3 is 13 amino acids. The germline gives CDR1 MNHEY, CDR2 SMNVEV (reference sequence). V was cut by 4 bases and J by 4 bases, with 10 bases left in between. The CDR3 DNA reads TGTGCCAGCAGTTCCGGGACAAGCACTGAAGCTTTCTTT. It translates to CASSSGTSTEAFF.

The genes are TRBV12-5 and TRBJ1-5; no clear D gene. Trimming took 1 base from V and 4 from J, leaving 5 bases between them. Germline values: CDR1 LGHNT, CDR2 FRNRAP. The CDR3 is 13 residues long. The CDR3 loop is CASGLAINQPQHF. The CDR3 bases are TGTGCTAGTGGTTTGGCAATTAATCAGCCCCAGCATTTT.

This chain joins TRBV6-5 and TRBJ2-2; D is perhaps TRBD1 (5 bases). The CDR3 is made up of 15 amino acids. The germline V and J ends were trimmed by 0 bases and 4 bases, with 9 bases remaining between them. CDR1 MNHEY and CDR2 SVGAGI come from the germline V gene. The CDR3: CASSYSKQATGELFF. The CDR3 nucleotides are TGTGCCAGCAGTTACTCGAAACAGGCCACCGGGGAGCTGTTTTTT.

The chain couples TRBV12-3 or TRBV12-4 to TRBJ2-7; D remains unclear. The CDR3 is 13 residues long. V was shortened by 1 base and J by 3 bases, with 7 bases between the two germline ends. CDR3 sequence (DNA): TGTGCCAGCAGTTTAGAAGTAGACTACGAGCAGTACTTC. Translation gives CASSLEVDYEQYF.

In nucleotides, the CDR3 is TGTGCCAGCAGTTTGTTAAAAGGGAGCTCCTATAATTCACCCCTCCACTTT. Residues: CASSLLKGSSYNSPLHF. V and J are TRBV27 and TRBJ1-6; D unclear. The V end was cut by 3 bases, the J end by 0 bases, with 12 bases between. The CDR3 contains 17 residues. Germline CDR1 MNHEY, CDR2 SMNVEV (reference sequence).

The V and J genes are TRBV5-4 and TRBJ2-7; TRBD2 might be the D (5 bases). With 2 bases removed from V and 3 bases from J, the gap between germline ends came to 15 bases. This CDR3 region has 15 residues. Germline V gene lookup returns CDR1 SGHNT and CDR2 YYREEE (reference sequence). CDR3 protein: CASSFDPSGVYEQYF. Written as DNA, the CDR3 is TGTGCCAGCAGCTTTGATCCCAGCGGCGTCTACGAGCAGTACTTC.

The chain is built from TRBV28 and TRBJ2-3, with TRBD2 identical over 10 bases. CDR3 length equals 20 residues. V gave up 2 bases and J gave up 1 base; unmatched junction bases: 15. Germline loops: CDR1 MDHEN, CDR2 SYDVKM. Here the CDR3 reads CASSLAGISSGSQGTDTQYF. CDR3 bases: TGTGCCAGCAGTTTAGCAGGAATTTCTAGCGGGAGCCAGGGCACAGATACGCAGTATTTT.

The V and J genes are TRBV19 and TRBJ2-1; D remains unclear. V dropped 5 bases and J dropped 2 bases, with 10 bases sitting between them. From germline, CDR1 is LNHDA and CDR2 SQIVND (reference sequence). This CDR3 has 14 residues. The CDR3 sequence is CASSSELPYNEQFF. The CDR3 nucleotides read TGTGCCAGTAGTTCTGAGCTACCCTACAATGAGCAGTTCTTC.

In this sample, this clone turned up many times. The rearrangement links TRBV25-1 to TRBJ1-5; TRBD1 is a possible D gene (6 bases). Germline CDR1 is MGHDK and CDR2 is SYGVNS. The CDR3 runs 14 residues. V was shortened by 5 bases and J by 3 bases, with 11 bases between the two germline ends. Written as DNA, the CDR3 is TGTGCCAGCAGTCCGGGGACACTCAATCAGCCCCAGCATTTT. It codes for CASSPGTLNQPQHF.

This chain joins TRBV19 and TRBJ1-5, with D possibly matching TRBD1 (5 bases). The germline V and J ends were trimmed by 5 bases and 6 bases, with 14 bases remaining between them. Germline values: CDR1 LNHDA, CDR2 SQIVND (reference sequence). This CDR3 spans 14 amino acids. CDR3 in amino acids: CASSSQGAGQPQHF. Here the CDR3 DNA reads TGTGCCAGTAGTTCCCAGGGTGCCGGTCAGCCCCAGCATTTT. Full variable domain (outside the CDR3, taken from reference TRBV19 and TRBJ1-5): DGGITQSPKYLFRKEGQNVTLSCEQNLNHDAMYWYRQDPGQGLRLIYYSQIVNDFQKGDIAEGYSVSREKKESFPLTVTSAQKNPTAFYLCASSSQGAGQPQHFGDGTRLSIL.

The table lists this clone with a few counts. The V and J genes are TRBV2 and TRBJ2-7; no firm D call. CDR1 is SNHLY, CDR2 FYNNEI, per germline. The V end was cut by 4 bases, the J end by 0 bases, with 10 bases between. The CDR3 loop spans 14 amino acids. The CDR3 spells CASSVWSSSYEQYF. The CDR3 region has the DNA TGTGCCAGCAGTGTCTGGTCTAGCTCCTACGAGCAGTACTTC.

This rearrangement joins TRBV10-2 to TRBJ2-7; 7 nucleotides line up with TRBD2. V lost 5 bases and J lost 2; bases outside the gene matches: 3. Looked up from germline, CDR1 is WSHSY and CDR2 is SAAADI. This CDR3 has 13 residues. CDR3 DNA: TGCGCCAGCAGTCCGGGACTAACCTACGAGCAGTACTTC. Protein product: CASSPGLTYEQYF.